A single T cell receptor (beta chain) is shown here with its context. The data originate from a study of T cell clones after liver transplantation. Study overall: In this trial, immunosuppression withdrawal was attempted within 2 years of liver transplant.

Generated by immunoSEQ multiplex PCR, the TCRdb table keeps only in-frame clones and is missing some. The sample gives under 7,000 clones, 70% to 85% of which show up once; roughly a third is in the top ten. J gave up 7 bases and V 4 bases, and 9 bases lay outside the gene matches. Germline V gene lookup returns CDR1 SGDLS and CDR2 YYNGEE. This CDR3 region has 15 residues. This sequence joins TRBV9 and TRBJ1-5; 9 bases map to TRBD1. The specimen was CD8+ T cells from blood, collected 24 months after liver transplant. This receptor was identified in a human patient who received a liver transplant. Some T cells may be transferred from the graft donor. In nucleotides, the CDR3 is TGTGCCAGCAGCCCTCGGACAGGGGCAGGCCAGCCCCAGCATTTT. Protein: CASSPRTGAGQPQHF.